This note documents a single T cell receptor beta chain sequence. The record originates from a study of CD8 T cells in Susac syndrome. From germline, CDR1 is SGDLS and CDR2 YYNGEE. CDR3 length: 15 amino acids. After removal of 4 bases from V and 9 bases from J, the junction contained 15 bases not matched to a gene. Random hexamers were used to reverse transcribe the RNA input (about 0.5 to 1 ug). Multiplex immunoSEQ PCR targeted 54 Vbeta and 13 Jbeta TCR beta segments. TCRdb processed the immunoSEQ multiplex PCR reads anew with MiXCR; each CDR3 protein has one entry. The profile shows some 160,000 distinct CDR3 sequences, approximately 95% of them singletons.

The sequence was collected from a human donor with multiple sclerosis. The sample was CD8+ T cells from PBMCs. The J gene is TRBJ1-2, the V gene TRBV9; 7 nucleotides align to TRBD1. In DNA, the CDR3 is TGTGCCAGCAGCCCCTATACCCAGGGGGTGCTTAGCTACACCTTC. Residues: CASSPYTQGVLSYTF.